This section outlines one T cell receptor (beta chain) sequence together with its context. The antigen remains unidentified. Lacking the conserved final phenylalanine or tryptophan, this CDR3 likely reflects a read error. It was from roughly 20-30 mg of unsorted bulk tissue that RNA and DNA were co-extracted. Surgical resection was the treatment these patients received for primary liver carcinoma. This CDR3 spans 13 amino acids. Priming with a constant-region primer yielded TCR beta cDNA from roughly 0.45 ug total RNA. The TCR beta library was amplified through three nested multiplex PCR rounds in a modified ARM-PCR procedure. In the first two PCR rounds, TRBV1-TRBV30 forward primers were paired with a C-beta reverse primer, and each round lasted around 10 cycles. From the multiplex PCR reads, TCRdb called clonotypes with MiXCR, one entry per CDR3 protein. The sample yields more than 70,000 distinct CDR3 sequences, around 70% seen once.

These data come from a study of tumor-infiltrating lymphocytes in primary liver carcinoma. Study background: Per sample, productive TCRbeta reads numbered roughly 3.65 to 7.13 million, similar across tissue types.

Study-level findings and limits: Tumors and blood were compared for top-250-clone fraction, and tumors had the significantly higher value (p = 0.039).

The sequence came from a man aged 35-49 years with primary liver carcinoma and hepatitis B virus infection. Specimen: liver tumor tissue from sampling region 1. Specified subset: tumor region T1, superior pole. This chain connects TRBV12-3 or TRBV12-4 to TRBJ2-3; no firm D call. CDR3 protein: CACSLGPRSTQYL. CDR3 nucleotides: TGTGCCTGCAGTCTCGGACCCCGCTCTACGCAGTATCTT.